This TCR beta chain stems from a study of T cells after yellow fever vaccination. In this sample, this clonotype turned up a few times. MiXCR was run by TCRdb on the 5' RACE reads, yielding one entry per CDR3 protein. The sample has about 400,000 distinct CDR3 sequences; 6.2% are singletons. V gave up 2 bases and J gave up 2 bases, with 7 bases separating them. The CDR3 consists of 14 residues. The germline V gene has CDR1 SGHTA and CDR2 FQGNSA. This TCR derives from a man aged 30 to 45 who received the YFV17D yellow fever vaccine. This material consisted of PBMCs, taken 5 days after the yellow fever booster vaccination. The V and J genes are TRBV7-2 and TRBJ1-3; D is ambiguous. Here the CDR3 DNA reads TGTGCCAGCAGCTTACGGACGGCTGGAAACACCATATATTTT. This sequence encodes CASSLRTAGNTIYF.